A single sample gave rise to the 18 T cell receptor beta chains below, sequenced in a study of identical twins. TCRdb recomputed calls from the 5' RACE reads with MiXCR, one row per CDR3 protein. Among roughly 690,000 distinct CDR3 sequences listed, roughly 6% were seen once. Material: naive T cells sorted from blood. These TCRs come from a young man in good health.

V gene TRBV4-1 combines with J gene TRBJ1-2; possibly TRBD1 for D (5 bases). V was shortened by 0 bases and J by 4 bases, with 12 bases between the two germline ends. The CDR3 contains 15 residues. In germline, CDR1 is MGHRA, CDR2 YSYEKL. The CDR3 reads CASSQERGTSYGYTF. The CDR3 nucleotides read TGCGCCAGCAGCCAAGAACGGGGGACGAGCTATGGCTACACCTTC.

The CDR3 reads CASSPPGVYQETQYF. CDR3 coding DNA: TGTGCCAGCAGTCCCCCTGGAGTATACCAAGAGACCCAGTACTTC. The chain uses TRBV27 and TRBJ2-5; no clear D. The V gene's germline CDR1 is MNHEY and CDR2 SMNVEV (reference sequence). The CDR3 sequence is 15 residues long. Trimming shortened V by 5 bases and J by 0 bases, and 13 bases separated the two germline ends.

This clonotype was picked up many times. The CDR3 reads CAGWESGSGNEQFF. CDR3 nucleotide sequence: TGTGCCGGTTGGGAGAGCGGGAGTGGTAATGAGCAGTTCTTC. This sequence joins TRBV12-3 or TRBV12-4 and TRBJ2-1; TRBD2 matches at 8 bases. The CDR3 is 14 residues long. Trimming cost V 11 bases and J 7 bases; bases outside gene matches: 13.

This clonotype was picked up a small number of times. The chain is built from TRBV20-1 and TRBJ1-6; 7 bases are shared with TRBD1. Trimming cost V 3 bases and J 5 bases; bases outside gene matches: 4. The CDR3 covers 14 residues. The germline V gene has CDR1 DFQATT and CDR2 SNEGSKA (reference sequence). As DNA, the CDR3 is TGCAGTGCTAGGGAGGACAGGAATAATTCACCCCTCCACTTT. It specifies CSAREDRNNSPLHF.

This clonotype was found a few times. The chain is built from TRBV30 and TRBJ2-5, with D maybe TRBD2 (5 bases). Germline V gene sequence: CDR1 GTSNPN, CDR2 SVGIG (reference sequence). The CDR3 is 12 residues long. The ends were cut back, 2 bases at V and 6 bases at J, with 10 bases in the middle. The CDR3 reads CAWSHGVKTQYF. The CDR3 DNA sequence: TGTGCCTGGAGTCACGGGGTTAAGACCCAGTACTTC. Based on the CDR3 plus reference TRBV30 and TRBJ2-5, the full variable domain is SQTIHQWPATLVQPVGSPLSLECTVEGTSNPNLYWYRQAAGRGLQLLFYSVGIGQISSEVPQNLSASRPQDRQFILSSKKLLLSDSGFYLCAWSHGVKTQYFGPGTRLLVL.

This clonotype has ten or more counts. The J gene is TRBJ1-4, the V gene TRBV7-6; TRBD1 agrees at 8 bases. With 0 bases clipped from V and 6 bases from J, the junction kept 6 bases outside the gene matches. Germline V gives CDR1 SGHVS, CDR2 FNYEAQ. The CDR3 sequence is 16 residues long. CDR3 in amino acids: CASSLAGTQGDEKLFF. The CDR3 region has the DNA TGTGCCAGCAGCTTAGCCGGCACACAGGGGGATGAAAAACTGTTTTTT.

This chain uses TRBV29-1 with TRBJ2-7, with D possibly being TRBD1 (6 bases). CDR3 length: 14 amino acids. Trimming pared 8 bases from V and 2 bases from J, leaving 19 bases between. CDR1 SQVTM and CDR2 ANQGSEA come from the germline V gene. The CDR3 protein is CSPGQIRDTYEQYF. The CDR3 DNA is TGCAGCCCAGGACAGATTCGAGACACCTACGAGCAGTACTTC.

This rearrangement joins TRBV7-2 to TRBJ2-1; D is uncertain. Germline CDR1 is SGHTA and CDR2 is FQGNSA. This CDR3 is built from 13 residues. V shed 5 bases and J shed 9 bases, with 14 bases lying between them. The CDR3 loop reads CASSTGPAGEQFF. In nucleotides, the CDR3 is TGTGCCAGCAGCACCGGACCGGCCGGTGAGCAGTTCTTC.

This clonotype was counted between two and nine times. The CDR3 nucleotides read TGCGCCAGCCACTCGACAGGGGAGACCCAGTACTTC. It encodes CASHSTGETQYF. The chain combines TRBV5-1 with TRBJ2-5; TRBD1 agrees at 7 bases. With V trimmed by 7 bases and J by 5 bases, 5 bases remained unmatched. The CDR3 loop spans 12 amino acids. Germline V gene data show CDR1 as SGHRS and CDR2 as YFSETQ.

The rearrangement links TRBV28 to TRBJ2-3; a possible D gene is TRBD1 (5 bases). Germline V CDR1 and CDR2: MDHEN, SYDVKM. The CDR3 is 19 amino acids. V lost 9 bases and J lost 4, with 32 bases in between. CDR3 coding DNA: TGTGCCAGTACCTACCGGTACCAAGTCCAAAACAAACAGGCAGATACGCAGTATTTT. It specifies CASTYRYQVQNKQADTQYF.

In this sample, this clonotype turned up many times. The chain recombines TRBV29-1 with TRBJ2-1; 7 nucleotides align to TRBD2. The CDR3 covers 12 residues. Germline V gene sequence: CDR1 SQVTM, CDR2 ANQGSEA. V shed 8 bases, J shed 5 bases, and the junction held 6 bases outside the gene matches. As DNA, the CDR3 is TGCAGCTCGTGGGGGGGGGACAATGAGCAGTTCTTC. This codes for CSSWGGDNEQFF.

This clonotype was seen more than once but under ten times. This sequence joins TRBV5-6 and TRBJ2-1; the match to TRBD2 covers 9 bases. Germline assignment: CDR1 SGHDT and CDR2 YYEEEE. The length of the CDR3 is 16 residues. J lost 9 bases, V lost 7 bases, and 17 bases had no gene match. The chain's CDR3 is CASGKTGTSREFEQFF. The CDR3 nucleotides are TGTGCCAGCGGCAAAACCGGGACTAGCCGCGAGTTTGAGCAGTTCTTC.

This clonotype was recorded a few times. This chain uses TRBV24-1 with TRBJ1-5; D is unresolved. Between the trimmed V and J ends, which lost 7 bases and 3 bases, there was a span of 9 bases. Germline CDR1 KGHDR, CDR2 SFDVKD. The CDR3 is 13 residues long. In nucleotides, the CDR3 is TGTGCCACCAGCGAGGGTTACAATCAGCCCCAGCATTTT. It yields the protein CATSEGYNQPQHF.

The rearrangement links TRBV7-9 to TRBJ2-7, with D unclear. Per germline, CDR1 SEHNR and CDR2 FQNEAQ (reference sequence). This CDR3 is 13 amino acids long. V was clipped by 3 bases and J by 2 bases, with 8 bases between them. CDR3 nucleotide sequence: TGTGCCAGCAGCTTGGACCTAACCTACGAGCAGTACGTC. Translating gives CASSLDLTYEQYV.

This clonotype appeared many times. V is TRBV6-5 and J is TRBJ2-3, with D tentatively TRBD2 (5 bases). The CDR3 extends over 14 amino acids. Germline V gene sequence: CDR1 MNHEY, CDR2 SVGAGI. Trimming left V 3 bases short and J 5 bases short, with 12 bases between. The CDR3 spells CASSYPPGGDTQYF. The CDR3 region has the DNA TGTGCCAGCAGTTATCCTCCAGGAGGAGATACGCAGTATTTT.

This clonotype was recorded at least ten times. The chain has TRBV5-1 and TRBJ1-3; D ambiguous. V was pared by 0 bases and J by 5 bases, with 9 bases between. From germline, CDR1 is SGHRS and CDR2 YFSETQ. The CDR3 consists of 14 residues. This CDR3 is CASSLAPLRNTIYF. CDR3 in DNA: TGCGCCAGCAGCTTGGCCCCCCTGAGAAACACCATATATTTT. The entire variable domain, with the rest obtained from reference TRBV5-1 and TRBJ1-3, is as follows: KAGVTQTPRYLIKTRGQQVTLSCSPISGHRSVSWYQQTPGQGLQFLFEYFSETQRNKGNFPGRFSGRQFSNSRSEMNVSTLELGDSALYLCASSLAPLRNTIYFGEGSWLTVV.

The V and J genes are TRBV5-1 and TRBJ2-2; D gene unclear. Germline-derived CDR1 and CDR2 are SGHRS and YFSETQ. This CDR3 is built from 13 residues. V lost 3 bases and J lost 5, with 8 bases in between. For the CDR3, the DNA is TGCGCCAGCAGCTGGGAAGGTACCGGGGAGCTGTTTTTT. It is translated as CASSWEGTGELFF.

This clonotype was detected many times. The rearrangement joins TRBV4-2 to TRBJ2-1; 8 bases are a match to TRBD1. The germline V gene encodes CDR1 LGHNA and CDR2 YNFKEQ. The CDR3 sequence is 14 residues long. The ends lost 1 base at V and 4 bases at J; junction bases unmatched: 0. The CDR3 bases are TGTGCCAGCAGCCAAGGACAGGGGTACAATGAGCAGTTCTTC. It yields the protein CASSQGQGYNEQFF.